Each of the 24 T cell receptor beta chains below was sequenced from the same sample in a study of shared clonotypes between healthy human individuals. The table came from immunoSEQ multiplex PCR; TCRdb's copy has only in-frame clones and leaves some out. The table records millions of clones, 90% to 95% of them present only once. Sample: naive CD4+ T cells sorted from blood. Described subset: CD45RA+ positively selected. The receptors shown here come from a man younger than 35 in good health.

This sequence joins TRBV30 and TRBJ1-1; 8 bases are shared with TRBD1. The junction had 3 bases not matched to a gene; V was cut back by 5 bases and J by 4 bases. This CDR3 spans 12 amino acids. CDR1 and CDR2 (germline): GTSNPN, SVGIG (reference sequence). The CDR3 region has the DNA TGTGCCTGGGAACAGGGGGGCACTGAAGCTTTCTTT. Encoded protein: CAWEQGGTEAFF.

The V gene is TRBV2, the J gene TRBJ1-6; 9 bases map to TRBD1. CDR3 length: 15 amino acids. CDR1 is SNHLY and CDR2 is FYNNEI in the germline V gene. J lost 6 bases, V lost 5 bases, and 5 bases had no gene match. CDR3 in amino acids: CASSPGQGANSPLHF. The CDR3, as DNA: TGTGCCAGCAGTCCGGGACAGGGTGCTAATTCACCCCTCCACTTT.

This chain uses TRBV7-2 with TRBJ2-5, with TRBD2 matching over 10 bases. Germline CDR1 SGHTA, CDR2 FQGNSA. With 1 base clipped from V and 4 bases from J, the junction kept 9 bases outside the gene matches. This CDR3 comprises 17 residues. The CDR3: CASSLVGSASGRETQYF. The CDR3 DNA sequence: TGTGCCAGCAGCTTAGTGGGGTCGGCTAGCGGGAGAGAGACCCAGTACTTC.

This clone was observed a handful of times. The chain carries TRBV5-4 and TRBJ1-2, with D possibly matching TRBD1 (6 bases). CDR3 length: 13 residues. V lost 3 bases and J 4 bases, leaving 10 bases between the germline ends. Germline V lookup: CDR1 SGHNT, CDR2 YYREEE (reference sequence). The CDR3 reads CASSWEQGYGYTF. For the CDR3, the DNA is TGTGCCAGCAGCTGGGAACAGGGCTATGGCTACACCTTC.

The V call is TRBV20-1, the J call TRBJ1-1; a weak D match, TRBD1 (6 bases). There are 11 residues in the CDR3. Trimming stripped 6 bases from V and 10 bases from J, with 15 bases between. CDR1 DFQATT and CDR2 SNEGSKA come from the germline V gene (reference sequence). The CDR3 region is CSAPRVQGAFF. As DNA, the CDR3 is TGCAGTGCCCCAAGGGTACAGGGAGCTTTCTTT.

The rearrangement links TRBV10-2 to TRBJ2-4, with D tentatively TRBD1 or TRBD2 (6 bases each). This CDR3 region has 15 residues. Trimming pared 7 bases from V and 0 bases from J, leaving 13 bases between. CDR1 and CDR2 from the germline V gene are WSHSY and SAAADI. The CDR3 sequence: CASTGAELAKNIQYF. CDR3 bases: TGCGCCAGCACGGGGGCAGAACTAGCCAAAAACATTCAGTACTTC.

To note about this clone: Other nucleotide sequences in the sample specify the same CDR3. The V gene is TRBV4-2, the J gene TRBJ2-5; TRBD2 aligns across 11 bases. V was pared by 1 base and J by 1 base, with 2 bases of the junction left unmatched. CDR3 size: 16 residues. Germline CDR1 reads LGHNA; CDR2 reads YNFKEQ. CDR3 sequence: CASSQGLAGGQETQYF. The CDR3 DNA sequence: TGTGCCAGCAGCCAAGGCCTAGCGGGGGGCCAAGAGACCCAGTACTTC.

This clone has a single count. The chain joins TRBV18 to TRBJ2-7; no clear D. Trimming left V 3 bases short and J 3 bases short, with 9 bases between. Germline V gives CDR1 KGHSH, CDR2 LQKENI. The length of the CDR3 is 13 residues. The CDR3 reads CASSPSMGYEQYF. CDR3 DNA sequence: TGTGCCAGCTCACCCAGTATGGGCTACGAGCAGTACTTC. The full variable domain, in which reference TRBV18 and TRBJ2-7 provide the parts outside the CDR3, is NAGVMQNPRHLVRRRGQEARLRCSPMKGHSHVYWYRQLPEEGLKFMVYLQKENIIDESGMPKERFSAEFPKEGPSILRIQQVVRGDSAAYFCASSPSMGYEQYFGPGTRLTVT.

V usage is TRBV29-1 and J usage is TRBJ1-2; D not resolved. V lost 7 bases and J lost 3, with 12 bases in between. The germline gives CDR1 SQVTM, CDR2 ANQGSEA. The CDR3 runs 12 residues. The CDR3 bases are TGCAGCGCCCTCGGGGTGGACTATGGCTACACCTTC. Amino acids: CSALGVDYGYTF. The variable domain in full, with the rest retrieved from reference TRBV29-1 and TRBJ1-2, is SAVISQKPSRDICQRGTSLTIQCQVDSQVTMMFWYRQQPGQSLTLIATANQGSEATYESGFVIDKFPISRPNLTFSTLTVSNMSPEDSSIYLCSALGVDYGYTFGSGTRLTVV.

CDR3 nucleotides: TGTGCCATCAGTGACTTAAATCCAGGGACGTCAGGGGAAAAACTGTTTTTT. It translates to CAISDLNPGTSGEKLFF. This rearrangement joins TRBV10-3 to TRBJ1-4; D is perhaps TRBD1 (5 bases). V lost 3 bases and J 8 bases, leaving 22 bases between the germline ends. This CDR3 contains 17 residues. Germline assignment: CDR1 ENHRY and CDR2 SYGVKD.

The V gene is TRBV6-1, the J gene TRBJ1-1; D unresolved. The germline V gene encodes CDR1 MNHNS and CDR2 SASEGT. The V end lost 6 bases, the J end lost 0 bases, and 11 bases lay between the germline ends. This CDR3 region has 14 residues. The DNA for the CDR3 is TGTGCCAGCAGAACAACTGTTTTGAACACTGAAGCTTTCTTT. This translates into CASRTTVLNTEAFF.

The CDR3 bases are TGTGCCAGTAGTAGACCACAGGGGGCCTCCCAAGAGACCCAGTACTTC. It translates to CASSRPQGASQETQYF. The chain has TRBV19 and TRBJ2-5, with 9 bases lining up with TRBD1. V trimming: 4 bases; J trimming: 1 base; junction bases outside the gene matches: 7. The CDR3 has 16 amino acids. Per germline, CDR1 LNHDA and CDR2 SQIVND (reference sequence). The whole variable domain, remainder taken from reference TRBV19 and TRBJ2-5, is DGGITQSPKYLFRKEGQNVTLSCEQNLNHDAMYWYRQDPGQGLRLIYYSQIVNDFQKGDIAEGYSVSREKKESFPLTVTSAQKNPTAFYLCASSRPQGASQETQYFGPGTRLLVL.

The CDR3 bases are TGTGCCAGCACCCCGCTGGAGAGCAATCAGCCCCAGCATTTT. It yields the protein CASTPLESNQPQHF. V and J are TRBV6-4 and TRBJ1-5, with D unclear. The CDR3 runs 14 residues. Germline lookup yields CDR1 MRHNA and CDR2 SNTAGT. Trimming stripped 7 bases from V and 1 base from J, with 11 bases between.

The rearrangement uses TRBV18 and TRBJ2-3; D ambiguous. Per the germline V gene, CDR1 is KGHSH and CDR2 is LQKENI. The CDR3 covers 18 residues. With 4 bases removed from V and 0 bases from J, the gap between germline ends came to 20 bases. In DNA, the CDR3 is TGTGCCAGCTCACACAACGCCAAGGCTACCGGTAGCACAGATACGCAGTATTTT. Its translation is CASSHNAKATGSTDTQYF. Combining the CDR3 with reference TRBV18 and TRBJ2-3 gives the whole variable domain NAGVMQNPRHLVRRRGQEARLRCSPMKGHSHVYWYRQLPEEGLKFMVYLQKENIIDESGMPKERFSAEFPKEGPSILRIQQVVRGDSAAYFCASSHNAKATGSTDTQYFGPGTRLTVL.

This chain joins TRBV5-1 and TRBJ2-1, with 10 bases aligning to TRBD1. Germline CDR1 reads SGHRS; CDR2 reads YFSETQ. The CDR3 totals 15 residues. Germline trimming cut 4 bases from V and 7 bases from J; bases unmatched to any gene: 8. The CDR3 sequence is CASSPGGQGGNEQFF. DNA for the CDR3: TGCGCCAGCAGCCCCGGAGGACAGGGGGGGAATGAGCAGTTCTTC.

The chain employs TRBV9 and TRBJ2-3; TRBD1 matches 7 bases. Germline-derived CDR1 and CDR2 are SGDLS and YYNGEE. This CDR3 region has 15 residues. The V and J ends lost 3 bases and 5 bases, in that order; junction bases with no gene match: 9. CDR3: CASSGYRGEIDTQYF. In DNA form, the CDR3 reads TGTGCCAGCAGCGGTTACAGGGGTGAAATAGATACGCAGTATTTT.

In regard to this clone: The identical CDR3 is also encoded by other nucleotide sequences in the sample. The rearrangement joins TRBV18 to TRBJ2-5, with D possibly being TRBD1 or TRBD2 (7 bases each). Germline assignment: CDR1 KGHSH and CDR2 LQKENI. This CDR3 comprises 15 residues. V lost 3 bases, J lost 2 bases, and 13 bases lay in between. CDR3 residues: CASSPPRGGQETQYF. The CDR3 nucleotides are TGTGCCAGCTCACCCCCCAGGGGGGGGCAAGAGACCCAGTACTTC.

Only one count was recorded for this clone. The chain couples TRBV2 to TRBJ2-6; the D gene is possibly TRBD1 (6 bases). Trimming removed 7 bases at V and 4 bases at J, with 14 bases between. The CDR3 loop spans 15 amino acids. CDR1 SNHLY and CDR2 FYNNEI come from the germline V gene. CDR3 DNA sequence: TGTGCCAGCAATGCGCAGGGGAGCGGGGCCAACGTCCTGACTTTC. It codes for CASNAQGSGANVLTF.

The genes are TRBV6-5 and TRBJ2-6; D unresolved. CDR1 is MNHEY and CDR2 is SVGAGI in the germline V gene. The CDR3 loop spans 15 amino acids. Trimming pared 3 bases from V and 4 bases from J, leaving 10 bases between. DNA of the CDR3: TGTGCCAGCAGTTATTCGGGTTTGGGGGCCAACGTCCTGACTTTC. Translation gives CASSYSGLGANVLTF.

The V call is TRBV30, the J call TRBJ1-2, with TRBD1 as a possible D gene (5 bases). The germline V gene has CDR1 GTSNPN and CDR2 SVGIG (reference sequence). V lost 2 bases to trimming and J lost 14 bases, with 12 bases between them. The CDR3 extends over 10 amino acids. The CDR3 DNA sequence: TGTGCCTGGAGTAGACTTAAGGGGACCTTC. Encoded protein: CAWSRLKGTF.

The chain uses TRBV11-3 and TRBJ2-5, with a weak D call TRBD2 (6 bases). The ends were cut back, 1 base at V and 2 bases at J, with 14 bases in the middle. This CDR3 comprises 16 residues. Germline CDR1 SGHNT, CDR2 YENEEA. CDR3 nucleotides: TGTGCCAGCAGCTTAGGGGCGGCTAGCGAACAAGAGACCCAGTACTTC. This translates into CASSLGAASEQETQYF.

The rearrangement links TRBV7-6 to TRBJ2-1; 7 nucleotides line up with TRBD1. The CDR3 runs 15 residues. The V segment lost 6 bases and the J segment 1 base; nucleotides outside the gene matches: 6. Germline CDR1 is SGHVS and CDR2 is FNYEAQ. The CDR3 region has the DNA TGTGCCAGCAGGTTAACGGGACAGTCCTACAATGAGCAGTTCTTC. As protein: CASRLTGQSYNEQFF.

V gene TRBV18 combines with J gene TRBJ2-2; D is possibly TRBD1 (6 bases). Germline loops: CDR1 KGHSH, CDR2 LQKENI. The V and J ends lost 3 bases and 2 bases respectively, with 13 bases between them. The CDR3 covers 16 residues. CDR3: CASSPNTGINTGELFF. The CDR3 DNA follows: TGTGCCAGCTCACCCAACACAGGGATTAACACCGGGGAGCTGTTTTTT.

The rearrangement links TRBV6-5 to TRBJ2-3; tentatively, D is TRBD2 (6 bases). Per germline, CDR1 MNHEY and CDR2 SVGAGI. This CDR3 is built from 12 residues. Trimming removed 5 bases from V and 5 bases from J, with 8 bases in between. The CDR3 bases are TGTGCCAGCAGTCGAGCGGGAGATACGCAGTATTTT. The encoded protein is CASSRAGDTQYF.